This paragraph covers one T cell receptor (beta chain) sequence. Original processing notes: Cell counts per sample came from amplifying reference gene primers. Sequencing was performed with immunoSEQ multiplex PCR; in TCRdb, only in-frame clones are kept and a portion is missing. That table furnishes V, J and clone size, whereas the DNA furnished D and trimming. Of approximately 220,000 clones listed, 87% are singletons. The CDR3 length is 13 residues. Germline V lookup: CDR1 SGHVS, CDR2 FQNEAQ. V lost 3 bases and J 0 bases, leaving 5 bases between the germline ends. The data were taken from a study of blood T cell repertoires in COVID-19. Study-level information: The United States, Italy and Spain supplied acute and convalescent COVID-19 samples.

Participants, about 18 to 90 years old, spanned 24 US areas. The study assigned cohorts using participant-reported clinical history. The chain couples TRBV7-8 to TRBJ1-1, with D unresolved. Specimen: PBMCs or T cells enriched from blood (not recorded which). This TCR derives from a woman in her 30s with acute COVID-19. The CDR3 is CASSFSMNTEAFF. The CDR3 nucleotides are TGTGCCAGCAGCTTTTCCATGAACACTGAAGCTTTCTTT.